The sequence of this T cell receptor (beta chain) was determined in a study of cytomegalovirus exposure and HLA in healthy donors. Study-wide background: Roughly 180 million T cells yielded approximately 100 million unique TCR beta sequences, as an earlier analysis found. Whole-study findings and limits: Upon later analysis, TCR association rates were observed to vary by HLA locus, being highest for DRB1 and lowest for HLA-C. Previous analysis showed most TCR beta V segments were productive about 90% or about 30% of the time.

V was clipped by 6 bases and J by 6 bases; unmatched bases: 8. The CDR3 totals 14 residues. Germline V lookup: CDR1 MNHNY, CDR2 SVGAGI (reference sequence). As regards this clone: Its antigen is not known.

The study ran its PCR with 60 Vbeta and 13 Jbeta primers. Data came from immunoSEQ multiplex PCR; TCRdb stores just in-frame clones and leaves some out. The sample yields roughly 72,000 clones, around 69% seen once. The receptor was derived from a human donor in good health. The V call is TRBV6-6, the J call TRBJ1-5; 7 positions agree with TRBD1. The sequenced sample was PBMCs. The CDR3 protein is CASRFGTVGQPQHF. CDR3 DNA sequence: TGTGCCAGCAGATTCGGGACAGTGGGTCAGCCCCAGCATTTT.